A single sample gave rise to the 24 T cell receptor beta chains below, sequenced in a study of beta chain features in type 1 diabetes. Whole-study findings and limits: Type 1 diabetes patients had moderately but significantly shorter TCRB CDR3s in all four CD4+ subsets.

Their specific antigens are unknown. Isolated RNA was reverse transcribed in full, so expressed TCRB transcripts were sequenced. The assay was immunoSEQ multiplex PCR, and TCRdb's table has in-frame clones only and misses some. The top ten hold less than 0.65% of the sample, which has some 360,000 clones, 9.6% seen once. The sequenced sample was central memory CD4+ T cells from blood. The receptors here all came from a man in his thirties or forties with type 1 diabetes.

The CDR3 bases are TGTGCCAGCAGCTTGTATCTGGGGGGCTACACCTTC. Protein product: CASSLYLGGYTF. The chain joins TRBV5-6 to TRBJ1-2; D not resolved. Between the trimmed V and J ends, which lost 1 base and 8 bases, there was a span of 9 bases. The CDR3 has 12 residues. Germline V gene data show CDR1 as SGHDT and CDR2 as YYEEEE.

This sequence joins TRBV7-2 and TRBJ2-7; either TRBD1 or TRBD2 may fit D (5 bases each). This CDR3 has 14 amino acids. V was trimmed by 3 bases and J by 2 bases, leaving 11 bases between them. Per germline, CDR1 SGHTA and CDR2 FQGNSA. The CDR3 nucleotides read TGTGCCAGCAGCTTGACAGAGGGCCCCTACGAGCAGTACTTC. Translation gives CASSLTEGPYEQYF.

A remark on this clone: It may be a read error: a sequence one base away is much more abundant. V gene TRBV6-1 combines with J gene TRBJ2-1, with D unclear. This CDR3 has 11 residues. The germline CDR1 and CDR2 sequences are MNHNS and SASEGT. Trimming pared 5 bases from V and 5 bases from J, leaving 4 bases between. Written as DNA, the CDR3 is TGTGCCAGCAGTCGAAACAATGAGCAGTTCTTC. This gives the protein CASSRNNEQFF.

Comments on this clone: Other nucleotide sequences in the sample specify the same CDR3. This rearrangement joins TRBV11-2 to TRBJ1-3, with a possible D match to TRBD1 (5 bases). The germline V gene encodes CDR1 SGHAT and CDR2 FQNNGV. The CDR3 spans 15 residues. V gave up 0 bases and J gave up 1 base, with 7 bases separating them. CDR3 coding DNA: TGTGCCAGCAGCTTAGATCCAGGGTCTGGAAACACCATATATTTT. This codes for CASSLDPGSGNTIYF.

The table lists this clone with many counts. The J gene is TRBJ2-7, the V gene TRBV18; tentative D call: TRBD2 (5 bases). The CDR3 contains 13 residues. The V gene's germline CDR1 is KGHSH and CDR2 LQKENI. V lost 2 bases and J 7 bases, leaving 12 bases between the germline ends. DNA for the CDR3: TGTGCCAGCTCACCATTTACCCCGGGGGAGCAGTACTTC. This encodes CASSPFTPGEQYF.

The V call is TRBV28, the J call TRBJ2-1, with TRBD2 matching over 11 bases. CDR3 length: 15 amino acids. Trimming cost V 8 bases and J 3 bases; bases outside gene matches: 6. The germline CDR1 and CDR2 sequences are MDHEN and SYDVKM. CDR3 loop: CASVPLAGGYNEQFF. The CDR3 DNA reads as TGTGCCAGCGTCCCCCTAGCGGGAGGCTACAATGAGCAGTTCTTC.

The sample holds a few counts of this clone. The V call is TRBV27, the J call TRBJ2-7; 10 bases are a match to TRBD1. The V gene's germline CDR1 is MNHEY and CDR2 SMNVEV (reference sequence). The CDR3 consists of 14 residues. V lost 4 bases, J lost 7 bases, and 7 bases stayed unmatched. CDR3 DNA sequence: TGTGCCAGCAGTTACGACAGGGGGCAAGGTGAGCAGTACTTC. This translates into CASSYDRGQGEQYF.

This clone was seen a few times. This chain connects TRBV5-6 to TRBJ2-7; tentatively, D is TRBD2 (5 bases). The CDR3 is 13 residues long. The germline CDR1 and CDR2 sequences are SGHDT and YYEEEE. Deletions cut 6 bases from V and 6 bases from J, with 16 bases between. The CDR3 DNA sequence: TGTGCCAGCACCCCGACCCACGGAGGCGAGCAGTACTTC. Amino acid sequence: CASTPTHGGEQYF.

Notes on this clone: Other nucleotide sequences in the sample specify the same CDR3. CDR3 nucleotides: TGTGCCAGCAGGTCCGGGACAGCAAATCAGCCCCAGCATTTT. It translates to CASRSGTANQPQHF. The rearrangement links TRBV28 to TRBJ1-5; 7 bases align to TRBD1. V lost 6 bases to trimming and J lost 4 bases; unmatched junction nucleotides: 6. This CDR3 contains 14 residues. CDR1 MDHEN and CDR2 SYDVKM come from the germline V gene.

The chain carries TRBV6-5 and TRBJ2-7; 10 nucleotides agree with TRBD1. V lost 6 bases to trimming and J lost 5 bases; unmatched junction nucleotides: 10. CDR3 size: 15 residues. CDR1 is MNHEY and CDR2 is SVGAGI in the germline V gene. The CDR3 DNA follows: TGTGCCAGCAGCCCTGACCGGGACAGGGGCCACGAGCAGTACTTC. Translated, it gives CASSPDRDRGHEQYF.

The chain carries TRBV5-1 and TRBJ2-6, with D unclear. This CDR3 contains 15 residues. Trimming took off 0 bases at V and 0 bases at J, with 4 bases between the two ends. Germline CDR1 is SGHRS and CDR2 is YFSETQ. CDR3 sequence: CASSLDVSGANVLTF. CDR3 bases: TGCGCCAGCAGCTTGGATGTCTCTGGGGCCAACGTCCTGACTTTC. Using reference TRBV5-1 and TRBJ2-6 for the parts outside the CDR3, the full variable domain is KAGVTQTPRYLIKTRGQQVTLSCSPISGHRSVSWYQQTPGQGLQFLFEYFSETQRNKGNFPGRFSGRQFSNSRSEMNVSTLELGDSALYLCASSLDVSGANVLTFGAGSRLTVL.

There are a few counts of this clone. In nucleotides, the CDR3 is TGCGCCAGCAGCTCCGCGGTGGCTGGGGAGACCCAGTACTTC. This gives the protein CASSSAVAGETQYF. The chain carries TRBV5-1 and TRBJ2-5; D is uncertain. The germline V gene encodes CDR1 SGHRS and CDR2 YFSETQ. V lost 3 bases and J lost 5, with 14 bases in between. The CDR3 loop spans 14 amino acids. Using reference TRBV5-1 and TRBJ2-5 for the parts outside the CDR3, the full variable domain is KAGVTQTPRYLIKTRGQQVTLSCSPISGHRSVSWYQQTPGQGLQFLFEYFSETQRNKGNFPGRFSGRQFSNSRSEMNVSTLELGDSALYLCASSSAVAGETQYFGPGTRLLVL.

This clone has a handful of counts. The chain couples TRBV2 to TRBJ1-1; 10 bases agree with TRBD1. Losses at the gene ends were 6 bases for V and 6 bases for J; bases not matched to a gene: 10. The V gene's germline CDR1 is SNHLY and CDR2 FYNNEI. This CDR3 spans 15 amino acids. The CDR3: CASRLAWDRGAEAFF. The CDR3 DNA sequence: TGTGCCAGCAGACTCGCCTGGGACAGGGGCGCTGAAGCTTTCTTT.

This clone appeared a few times. This chain uses TRBV7-2 with TRBJ2-2; D is possibly TRBD2 (5 bases). CDR1 SGHTA and CDR2 FQGNSA come from the germline V gene. V dropped 8 bases and J dropped 8 bases, with 15 bases sitting between them. The CDR3 consists of 13 residues. CDR3 coding DNA: TGTGCCAGCGGCATTAGCGTAGTAGGGGAGCTGTTTTTT. Its protein product is CASGISVVGELFF.

The CDR3, as DNA: TGCGCCAGCAGCTTGGGGAGACTAGCGGGAGGTGGTGATGAGCAGTTCTTC. This sequence encodes CASSLGRLAGGGDEQFF. This chain joins TRBV5-1 and TRBJ2-1; TRBD2 agrees at 13 bases. The V and J ends lost 0 bases and 8 bases, in that order; junction bases with no gene match: 8. The V gene's germline CDR1 is SGHRS and CDR2 YFSETQ. The CDR3 has 17 amino acids.

The chain joins TRBV27 to TRBJ1-2; possibly TRBD1 for D (5 bases). V lost 10 bases and J lost 0, with 15 bases in between. This CDR3 has 14 amino acids. CDR1 and CDR2 from the germline V gene are MNHEY and SMNVEV (reference sequence). The CDR3 nucleotides read TGTGCCACCCGAAAGGGGTCCGCTAACTATGGCTACACCTTC. Translation gives CATRKGSANYGYTF.

The chain links TRBV4-2 to TRBJ2-7; D call uncertain. This CDR3 is 16 amino acids long. Germline V gene lookup returns CDR1 LGHNA and CDR2 YNFKEQ. Trimming took off 3 bases at V and 4 bases at J, with 19 bases between the two ends. CDR3 loop: CASSQDWWGTNYEQYF. The CDR3 DNA is TGTGCCAGCAGCCAGGATTGGTGGGGAACGAATTACGAGCAGTACTTC.

V is TRBV7-2 and J is TRBJ1-1; 7 bases are shared with TRBD1. CDR1 is SGHTA, CDR2 FQGNSA, per germline. The CDR3 has 13 residues. The junction had 3 bases not matched to a gene; V was cut back by 2 bases and J by 6 bases. In DNA form, the CDR3 reads TGTGCCAGCAGCTTACTCAGGGGGGCTGAAGCTTTCTTT. Its protein product is CASSLLRGAEAFF.

The chain joins TRBV7-2 to TRBJ2-5; 7 bases line up with TRBD1. After removal of 6 bases from V and 4 bases from J, the junction contained 2 bases not matched to a gene. There are 12 residues in the CDR3. CDR1 is SGHTA, CDR2 FQGNSA, per germline. Here the CDR3 DNA reads TGTGCCAGCAGTTGGGACAGAGAGACCCAGTACTTC. Residues: CASSWDRETQYF. The full variable domain, in which reference TRBV7-2 and TRBJ2-5 provide the parts outside the CDR3, is GAGVSQSPSNKVTEKGKDVELRCDPISGHTALYWYRQSLGQGLEFLIYFQGNSAPDKSGLPSDRFSAERTGGSVSTLTIQRTQQEDSAVYLCASSWDRETQYFGPGTRLLVL.

This clone has just a few counts. V usage is TRBV19 and J usage is TRBJ2-1; the match to TRBD1 covers 9 bases. Germline V CDR1 and CDR2: LNHDA, SQIVND (reference sequence). V was pared by 3 bases and J by 8 bases, with 8 bases of the junction left unmatched. The CDR3 totals 15 residues. DNA for the CDR3: TGTGCCAGTAGTATGGAGTGGACAGGGGAGTATGAGCAGTTCTTC. As protein: CASSMEWTGEYEQFF.

As for this clone: Other DNA sequences in the same sample also yield this CDR3. V is TRBV9 and J is TRBJ2-1; D remains ambiguous. V lost 2 bases and J 7 bases, leaving 7 bases between the germline ends. The CDR3 is 12 amino acids. Germline V gene data show CDR1 as SGDLS and CDR2 as YYNGEE. Here the CDR3 reads CASSVGRNEQFF. The CDR3, as DNA: TGTGCCAGCAGCGTCGGAAGGAATGAGCAGTTCTTC.

This clone was counted ten times or more. The rearrangement joins TRBV5-8 to TRBJ1-5; TRBD1 is a possible D gene (5 bases). From germline, CDR1 is SGHTS and CDR2 YDEGEE. The CDR3 consists of 15 residues. Trimming shortened V by 2 bases and J by 2 bases, and 11 bases separated the two germline ends. The CDR3 DNA reads TGTGCCAGCAGCTTTTGGGGGGTTGGCAATCAGCCCCAGCATTTT. This translates into CASSFWGVGNQPQHF.

In this sample, this clone turned up a few times. Here the CDR3 DNA reads TGTGCCAGCAGCTTGGGGACTAGCGGTTACACCGGGGAGCTGTTTTTT. It codes for CASSLGTSGYTGELFF. The chain has TRBV11-2 and TRBJ2-2; 11 bases map to TRBD2. Trimming took 3 bases from V and 3 from J; bases not matched to a gene: 3. The CDR3 extends over 16 amino acids. Per germline, CDR1 SGHAT and CDR2 FQNNGV.

This clone was recorded at least ten times. The V gene is TRBV7-2, the J gene TRBJ1-1; tentative D call: TRBD1 (5 bases). Germline V gene sequence: CDR1 SGHTA, CDR2 FQGNSA. The CDR3 sequence is 12 residues long. Trimming cost V 4 bases and J 5 bases, with 8 bases left between them. The CDR3 coding sequence is TGTGCCAGCAGCTCCGGGGGGACTGAAGCTTTCTTT. Translating gives CASSSGGTEAFF.